The 13 T cell receptor beta chains listed next were all sequenced from one sample in a study of early T cells in non-severe SARS-CoV-2 infection. TCRdb reprocessed the 5' RACE reads with MiXCR, giving one entry per CDR3 protein. In the table there are around 81,000 distinct CDR3 sequences, around 15% of which are singletons. What was sequenced was whole blood. The receptors shown here come from an adult who was a healthcare worker with PCR-confirmed SARS-CoV-2 infection or an uninfected control (not recorded which).

This clonotype was counted at least ten times. The chain couples TRBV5-6 to TRBJ1-2; D not certain. The germline V gene encodes CDR1 SGHDT and CDR2 YYEEEE. The V gene lost 2 bases and the J gene lost 4 bases, with 9 bases spanning the gap. CDR3 length equals 13 residues. Written as DNA, the CDR3 is TGTGCCAGCAGCTTACGTGGAGTCTATGGCTACACCTTC. It translates to CASSLRGVYGYTF.

Notes on this clonotype: An end of the junction does not agree with germline; a read error may underlie this. The rearrangement uses TRBV7-3 and TRBJ2-2, with D uncertain. The CDR3 has 13 amino acids. Germline V gives CDR1 SGHTA, CDR2 FQGTGA. The CDR3, as DNA: TGTGTCAGCAGCAGTATAAACACCGGGGAGCTGTTTTTT. It encodes CVSSSINTGELFF.

CDR3 amino acids: CASNPFDRAREQYF. CDR3 nucleotide sequence: TGTGCCAGCAACCCCTTCGACAGGGCTCGCGAGCAGTACTTC. V usage is TRBV5-5 and J usage is TRBJ2-7, with 7 bases matching TRBD1. This CDR3 is built from 14 residues. The germline V gene encodes CDR1 SGHKS and CDR2 YYEKEE (reference sequence). V lost 6 bases to trimming and J lost 6 bases; unmatched junction nucleotides: 12.

This clonotype has a count of ten or more. The rearrangement uses TRBV30 and TRBJ1-2; 7 bases match TRBD1. V was pared by 4 bases and J by 4 bases, with 6 bases of the junction left unmatched. Germline V gene data show CDR1 as GTSNPN and CDR2 as SVGIG (reference sequence). CDR3 length: 13 residues. CDR3 nucleotide sequence: TGTGCCTGGAACAGGGGACTTAGCTATGGCTACACCTTC. Translating gives CAWNRGLSYGYTF.

The J gene is TRBJ1-5, the V gene TRBV19; no reliable D call. V dropped 6 bases and J dropped 3 bases, with 12 bases sitting between them. The CDR3 is 14 amino acids. Germline V CDR1 and CDR2: LNHDA, SQIVND (reference sequence). In nucleotides, the CDR3 is TGTGCCAGTAGGTACGTAGGAGACAATCAGCCCCAGCATTTT. Translated: CASRYVGDNQPQHF. Based on the CDR3 plus reference TRBV19 and TRBJ1-5, the full variable domain is DGGITQSPKYLFRKEGQNVTLSCEQNLNHDAMYWYRQDPGQGLRLIYYSQIVNDFQKGDIAEGYSVSREKKESFPLTVTSAQKNPTAFYLCASRYVGDNQPQHFGDGTRLSIL.

This clonotype was counted between two and nine times. The chain has TRBV28 and TRBJ1-2; no firm D call. This CDR3 has 14 amino acids. Germline V gene lookup returns CDR1 MDHEN and CDR2 SYDVKM. Trimming took off 5 bases at V and 4 bases at J, with 14 bases between the two ends. CDR3 coding DNA: TGTGCCAGCAGTGCCAGGAAACCAGGCTATGGCTACACCTTC. Protein: CASSARKPGYGYTF.

This chain uses TRBV11-2 with TRBJ2-7; TRBD1 aligns across 10 bases. The CDR3 runs to 15 residues. V was clipped by 4 bases and J by 4 bases; unmatched bases: 7. Germline V gene lookup returns CDR1 SGHAT and CDR2 FQNNGV. CDR3 in DNA: TGTGCCAGCAGCTCCAACCGGGACAGGGGTTACGAGCAGTACTTC. Its protein product is CASSSNRDRGYEQYF. Full variable domain (outside the CDR3, taken from reference TRBV11-2 and TRBJ2-7): EAGVAQSPRYKIIEKRQSVAFWCNPISGHATLYWYQQILGQGPKLLIQFQNNGVVDDSQLPKDRFSAERLKGVDSTLKIQPAKLEDSAVYLCASSSNRDRGYEQYFGPGTRLTVT.

This clonotype was counted a few times. The rearrangement joins TRBV4-2 to TRBJ2-2, with a possible D match to TRBD2 (7 bases). V was cut by 0 bases and J by 2 bases, with 13 bases left in between. Germline values: CDR1 LGHNA, CDR2 YNFKEQ. The CDR3 has 17 residues. The CDR3 sequence: CASSQDRGGLNTGELFF. DNA of the CDR3: TGTGCCAGCAGCCAAGATCGCGGGGGCCTTAACACCGGGGAGCTGTTTTTT.

The chain uses TRBV6-2 or TRBV6-3 and TRBJ2-3; the D is unclear. Germline lookup yields CDR1 MNHEY and CDR2 SVGEGT. V was cut by 5 bases and J by 2 bases, with 17 bases left in between. The CDR3 is 16 residues long. The CDR3 spells CASSGLGTIFTDTQYF. Written as DNA, the CDR3 is TGTGCCAGCAGTGGCTTAGGTACAATATTCACAGATACGCAGTATTTT.

This clonotype was counted between two and nine times. V and J are TRBV6-2 or TRBV6-3 and TRBJ2-5, with 7 positions matching TRBD2. This CDR3 spans 11 amino acids. Germline CDR1 is MNHEY and CDR2 is SVGEGT. J was trimmed by 4 bases and V by 8 bases; bases with no gene match: 1. The CDR3 DNA follows: TGTGCCAGCGCGGGGGTAGAGACCCAGTACTTC. It specifies CASAGVETQYF.

This clonotype was detected only a few times. This chain connects TRBV11-2 to TRBJ2-3; a weak D match, TRBD1 (5 bases). The CDR3 contains 14 residues. V was shortened by 8 bases and J by 4 bases, with 16 bases between the two germline ends. Per the germline V gene, CDR1 is SGHAT and CDR2 is FQNNGV. The CDR3 protein is CASGALRAADTQYF. CDR3 bases: TGTGCCAGCGGGGCCCTAAGGGCAGCAGATACGCAGTATTTT.

In its sample, this clonotype was seen a few times. The chain recombines TRBV3-1 with TRBJ1-1; unclear D gene. Germline CDR1 is LGHDT and CDR2 is YNNKEL (reference sequence). V lost 3 bases to trimming and J lost 9 bases, with 11 bases between them. This CDR3 is built from 12 residues. The CDR3 loop is CASSHLRGKAFF. Here the CDR3 DNA reads TGTGCCAGCAGCCATTTGCGGGGAAAAGCTTTCTTT.

The chain recombines TRBV6-5 with TRBJ1-6; a possible D gene is TRBD1 (5 bases). V was clipped by 5 bases and J by 8 bases, with 10 bases between them. Germline V lookup: CDR1 MNHEY, CDR2 SVGAGI. CDR3 length: 13 residues. CDR3 bases: TGTGCCAGCAGTAAGGGGTATGATTCACCCCTCCACTTT. As protein: CASSKGYDSPLHF.